A selection of T cell receptor beta chains follows, all from one sample in a study of cytomegalovirus exposure and HLA in healthy donors. TCRdb's copy holds only in-frame clones and misses some; the assay was immunoSEQ multiplex PCR. Its listing shows approximately 110,000 clones. The sequenced sample consisted of PBMCs. These receptors came from a man younger than 35 in good health and CMV-seronegative. Both conserved end residues are part of each CDR3. D genes are given only for firm matches.

d_call: TRBD1; v_call: TRBV6-1; j_call: TRBJ2-2; cdr3_aa: CASRGQGDTGELFF; cdr3_nt: TGTGCCAGCAGGGGACAGGGGGACACCGGGGAGCTGTTTTTT
d_call: TRBD2; v_call: TRBV28; j_call: TRBJ2-7; cdr3_aa: CASSSGGRSYEQYF; cdr3_nt: TGTGCCAGCAGTTCTGGCGGGAGGTCCTACGAGCAGTACTTC
d_call: NA; v_call: TRBV15; j_call: TRBJ1-6; cdr3_aa: CATSRDVGLRNSPLHF; cdr3_nt: TGTGCCACCAGCAGAGATGTTGGACTCCGTAATTCACCCCTCCACTTT
d_call: TRBD1; v_call: TRBV30; j_call: TRBJ1-3; cdr3_aa: CAWMRDRTSGNTIYF; cdr3_nt: TGTGCCTGGATGAGGGACAGGACCTCTGGAAACACCATATATTTT
d_call: TRBD2; v_call: TRBV5-1; j_call: TRBJ2-1; cdr3_aa: CASSLAGVSYNEQFF; cdr3_nt: TGCGCCAGCAGTCTAGCGGGCGTTTCATACAATGAGCAGTTCTTC
d_call: NA; v_call: TRBV6-4; j_call: TRBJ2-7; cdr3_aa: CASSDSSHWRDSPYEQYF; cdr3_nt: TGTGCCAGCAGTGACTCGAGTCATTGGAGGGACAGCCCCTACGAGCAGTACTTC
d_call: NA; v_call: TRBV7-9; j_call: TRBJ2-5; cdr3_aa: CASSFQGWVETQYF; cdr3_nt: TGTGCCAGCAGCTTTCAGGGTTGGGTGGAGACCCAGTACTTC
d_call: NA; v_call: TRBV4-2; j_call: TRBJ1-5; cdr3_aa: CASSQDRGVRNNQPQHF; cdr3_nt: TGTGCCAGCAGCCAAGACAGGGGTGTGAGAAACAATCAGCCCCAGCATTTT
d_call: NA; v_call: TRBV4-1; j_call: TRBJ1-5; cdr3_aa: CASSQGETYSNQPQHF; cdr3_nt: TGCGCCAGCAGCCAAGGGGAGACATATAGCAATCAGCCCCAGCATTTT
d_call: NA; v_call: TRBV7-9; j_call: TRBJ1-5; cdr3_aa: CASSLGQYDQPQHF; cdr3_nt: TGTGCCAGCAGCTTAGGACAGTACGATCAGCCCCAGCATTTT
d_call: NA; v_call: TRBV5-1; j_call: TRBJ2-3; cdr3_aa: CAGSPTGRTDTQYF; cdr3_nt: TGCGCCGGCAGCCCGACAGGGAGGACAGATACGCAGTATTTT
d_call: NA; v_call: TRBV30; j_call: TRBJ1-1; cdr3_aa: CAWMEAENTEAFF; cdr3_nt: TGTGCCTGGATGGAGGCAGAGAACACTGAAGCTTTCTTT
d_call: TRBD2; v_call: TRBV5-1; j_call: TRBJ2-5; cdr3_aa: CASSLVGGGSQETQYF; cdr3_nt: TGCGCCAGCAGCTTGGTTGGCGGGGGGTCACAAGAGACCCAGTACTTC
d_call: NA; v_call: TRBV5-1; j_call: TRBJ1-1; cdr3_aa: CASSLDAGGFTEAFF; cdr3_nt: TGCGCCAGCAGCTTGGACGCGGGGGGCTTTACTGAAGCTTTCTTT
d_call: TRBD1; v_call: TRBV11-2; j_call: TRBJ2-3; cdr3_aa: CASSSYRTGSDTQYF; cdr3_nt: TGTGCCAGCAGCTCTTATCGGACAGGGTCAGATACGCAGTATTTT
d_call: TRBD1; v_call: TRBV5-1; j_call: TRBJ1-2; cdr3_aa: CASSLGQGAHGYTF; cdr3_nt: TGCGCCAGCAGCTTAGGACAGGGGGCTCATGGCTACACCTTC
d_call: NA; v_call: TRBV6-1; j_call: TRBJ2-7; cdr3_aa: CASSVDYYEQYF; cdr3_nt: TGTGCCAGCAGTGTTGACTACTACGAGCAGTACTTC
d_call: NA; v_call: TRBV27; j_call: TRBJ1-1; cdr3_aa: CASSLISGDSEAFF; cdr3_nt: TGTGCCAGCAGTTTAATTTCAGGGGATTCGGAAGCTTTCTTT
d_call: TRBD1; v_call: TRBV5-6; j_call: TRBJ2-3; cdr3_aa: CASRRQGLATDTQYF; cdr3_nt: TGTGCCAGCAGGCGACAGGGTCTGGCAACAGATACGCAGTATTTT
d_call: NA; v_call: TRBV5-6; j_call: TRBJ1-2; cdr3_aa: CASSLEGYGYTF; cdr3_nt: TGTGCCAGCAGCTTGGAGGGGTACGGCTACACCTTC
d_call: NA; v_call: TRBV5-1; j_call: TRBJ1-2; cdr3_aa: CASSPGYGYTF; cdr3_nt: TGCGCCAGCTCACCGGGCTATGGCTACACCTTC
d_call: NA; v_call: TRBV28; j_call: TRBJ1-1; cdr3_aa: CASSLSLGGNTEAFF; cdr3_nt: TGTGCCAGCAGTTTATCCCTCGGGGGGAACACTGAAGCTTTCTTT
d_call: NA; v_call: TRBV7-2; j_call: TRBJ1-4; cdr3_aa: CASSLGWGRGVSNEKLFF; cdr3_nt: TGTGCCAGCAGCTTAGGTTGGGGGCGTGGGGTTTCTAATGAAAAACTGTTTTTT
d_call: NA; v_call: TRBV6-1; j_call: TRBJ1-1; cdr3_aa: CASKGALNTEAFF; cdr3_nt: TGTGCCAGCAAAGGGGCCTTGAACACTGAAGCTTTCTTT
d_call: TRBD2; v_call: TRBV29-1; j_call: TRBJ2-3; cdr3_aa: CSVVRLAGGSTDTQYF; cdr3_nt: TGCAGCGTTGTAAGACTAGCGGGGGGTAGCACAGATACGCAGTATTTT
d_call: TRBD1; v_call: TRBV13; j_call: TRBJ2-1; cdr3_aa: CASSSTPTGLAFF; cdr3_nt: TGTGCCAGCAGCTCAACCCCGACAGGGCTTGCGTTCTTC
d_call: NA; v_call: TRBV6-5; j_call: TRBJ2-7; cdr3_aa: CATLALNSYEQYF; cdr3_nt: TGTGCCACTCTAGCCCTAAACTCCTACGAGCAGTACTTC
d_call: TRBD2; v_call: TRBV9; j_call: TRBJ2-7; cdr3_aa: CASSAGTSGTYEQYF; cdr3_nt: TGTGCCAGCAGCGCCGGGACTAGCGGGACCTACGAGCAGTACTTC
d_call: TRBD1; v_call: TRBV7-8; j_call: TRBJ1-2; cdr3_aa: CASSLETGGSYGYTF; cdr3_nt: TGTGCCAGCAGCTTAGAGACAGGGGGCAGCTATGGCTACACCTTC
d_call: NA; v_call: TRBV19; j_call: TRBJ2-7; cdr3_aa: CASSAPLRTYEQYF; cdr3_nt: TGTGCCAGTAGTGCCCCCCTGCGTACCTACGAGCAGTACTTC
d_call: TRBD2; v_call: TRBV28; j_call: TRBJ2-1; cdr3_aa: CASSSPGSGTPNEQFF; cdr3_nt: TGTGCCAGCAGTTCCCCGGGTAGCGGGACTCCCAATGAGCAGTTCTTC
d_call: NA; v_call: TRBV19; j_call: TRBJ2-2; cdr3_aa: CASSIGNSRTGELFF; cdr3_nt: TGTGCCAGTAGTATCGGGAACTCTAGGACCGGGGAGCTGTTTTTT
d_call: TRBD1; v_call: TRBV13; j_call: TRBJ1-2; cdr3_aa: CASSFRDRGQSGYGYTF; cdr3_nt: TGTGCCAGCAGCTTCCGGGACAGGGGGCAGTCCGGCTATGGCTACACCTTC
d_call: TRBD1; v_call: TRBV30; j_call: TRBJ1-1; cdr3_aa: CAWRKGAMSIEPWLNTEAFF; cdr3_nt: TGTGCCTGGAGGAAGGGGGCGATGAGTATTGAACCTTGGTTGAACACTGAAGCTTTCTTT
d_call: TRBD1; v_call: TRBV19; j_call: TRBJ1-2; cdr3_aa: CASSKRDSYGYTF; cdr3_nt: TGTGCCAGTTCTAAACGGGACAGCTATGGCTACACCTTC
d_call: NA; v_call: TRBV5-1; j_call: TRBJ2-7; cdr3_aa: CASSRRDTYYEQYF; cdr3_nt: TGCGCCAGCAGCCGTCGGGACACCTACTACGAGCAGTACTTC
d_call: NA; v_call: TRBV5-6; j_call: TRBJ2-7; cdr3_aa: CASSRGASGPKAYEQYF; cdr3_nt: TGTGCCAGCAGCCGGGGGGCCAGCGGACCTAAGGCCTACGAGCAGTACTTC